The 15 T cell receptor beta chains given below trace back to one sample, sequenced in a study of T cells in Graves' hyperthyroidism and ophthalmopathy. From RNA transcripts, TCR beta CDR3 regions were amplified. The HTBI set primed first-round TCR CDR3 RT-PCR. A single record per CDR3 protein comes from TCRdb applying MiXCR to the multiplex PCR reads. The sample yields approximately 590,000 distinct CDR3 sequences, approximately 14% seen once. The sample taken for sequencing was blood. These receptors were obtained from a woman in her twenties or thirties with Graves' hyperthyroidism.

This clonotype was observed at least ten times. The chain carries TRBV7-7 and TRBJ2-1, with 11 bases identical to TRBD2. Germline assignment: CDR1 SSHAT and CDR2 FNYEAQ (reference sequence). CDR3 size: 16 residues. V trimming: 4 bases; J trimming: 8 bases; junction bases outside the gene matches: 10. The CDR3 coding sequence is TGTGCCAGCAGCTCTGCTCCGGGACTAGCGGTGGATGAGCAGTTCTTC. Encoded protein: CASSSAPGLAVDEQFF.

This clonotype was found many times. The chain carries TRBV7-9 and TRBJ2-7, with D possibly matching TRBD2 (6 bases). The CDR3 sequence is 14 residues long. V shed 9 bases and J shed 4 bases, with 19 bases lying between them. Germline V lookup: CDR1 SEHNR, CDR2 FQNEAQ (reference sequence). The CDR3 is CASQPPGSPYEQYF. As DNA, the CDR3 is TGTGCCAGTCAGCCCCCCGGGAGTCCGTACGAGCAGTACTTC. The full variable domain, its missing parts supplied by reference TRBV7-9 and TRBJ2-7, is DTGVSQNPRHKITKRGQNVTFRCDPISEHNRLYWYRQTLGQGPEFLTYFQNEAQLEKSRLLSDRFSAERPKGSFSTLEIQRTEQGDSAMYLCASQPPGSPYEQYFGPGTRLTVT.

The V call is TRBV28, the J call TRBJ2-7; 12 nucleotides match TRBD1. Germline V gene sequence: CDR1 MDHEN, CDR2 SYDVKM. The trim removed 4 bases at V and 7 bases at J, leaving 5 bases unmatched. The CDR3 has 14 amino acids. The CDR3 reads CASSSGQGAKEQYF. The CDR3 nucleotides are TGTGCCAGCAGTTCGGGACAGGGGGCTAAAGAGCAGTACTTC.

V usage is TRBV9 and J usage is TRBJ2-2; D is ambiguous. Trimming cost V 0 bases and J 7 bases, with 4 bases left between them. Germline assignment: CDR1 SGDLS and CDR2 YYNGEE. The CDR3 covers 12 residues. The CDR3 spells CASSVVGGELFF. In nucleotides, the CDR3 is TGTGCCAGCAGCGTAGTTGGCGGGGAGCTGTTTTTT.

This CDR3 is CASSSATGGIVNYGYTF. CDR3 in DNA: TGTGCCAGCAGCTCTGCGACAGGGGGTATCGTGAACTATGGCTACACCTTC. The gene calls are TRBV7-9 and TRBJ1-2; 9 positions match TRBD1. The V gene end was trimmed by 4 bases and the J gene end by 2 bases; junction bases not matched to a gene: 11. The germline gives CDR1 SEHNR, CDR2 FQNEAQ (reference sequence). CDR3 length equals 17 residues.

This clonotype was detected a few times. The chain employs TRBV4-1 and TRBJ1-1; 9 bases are shared with TRBD1. CDR3 size: 15 residues. Germline V gene lookup returns CDR1 MGHRA and CDR2 YSYEKL. Losses at the gene ends were 4 bases for V and 5 bases for J; bases not matched to a gene: 8. The CDR3 bases are TGCGCCAGCAGCCCGGGACAGGGCTGGGATACTGAAGCTTTCTTT. Its protein product is CASSPGQGWDTEAFF.

This chain joins TRBV9 and TRBJ2-2, with 9 nucleotides matching TRBD1. The CDR3 is made up of 16 amino acids. V gave up 3 bases and J gave up 4 bases; unmatched junction bases: 7. Germline CDR1 and CDR2: SGDLS and YYNGEE. The CDR3 here is CASSGQDRGGTGELFF. DNA of the CDR3: TGTGCCAGCAGCGGACAGGACAGGGGCGGCACCGGGGAGCTGTTTTTT.

The gene calls are TRBV20-1 and TRBJ2-1; 12 bases are a match to TRBD2. V lost 3 bases and J lost 14; bases outside the gene matches: 11. Per germline, CDR1 DFQATT and CDR2 SNEGSKA (reference sequence). CDR3 length: 14 amino acids. CDR3 in DNA: TGCAGTGCTAGGGCGGGGCTAGCGGGAGGGACGAAGTTCTTC. It codes for CSARAGLAGGTKFF.

In this sample, this clonotype turned up many times. The chain combines TRBV7-2 with TRBJ2-3, with 11 bases that match TRBD2. The CDR3 runs 17 residues. V lost 5 bases and J lost 5; bases outside the gene matches: 12. CDR1 and CDR2 from the germline V gene are SGHTA and FQGNSA. The CDR3 loop is CASSEILAGVFRDTQYF. Written as DNA, the CDR3 is TGTGCCAGCAGCGAAATACTAGCGGGAGTATTTAGAGATACGCAGTATTTT.

The table lists this clonotype with many counts. The J gene is TRBJ2-7, the V gene TRBV20-1; D call uncertain. The length of the CDR3 is 14 residues. Germline assignment: CDR1 DFQATT and CDR2 SNEGSKA (reference sequence). V gave up 3 bases and J gave up 2 bases, with 14 bases separating them. This CDR3 reads CSASRPSSPYEQYF. DNA of the CDR3: TGCAGTGCTAGCCGGCCGAGTAGTCCCTACGAGCAGTACTTC.

This clonotype was seen many times. This chain connects TRBV6-1 to TRBJ2-2, with D perhaps TRBD2 (6 bases). Germline CDR1 reads MNHNS; CDR2 reads SASEGT. Trimming removed 5 bases at V and 5 bases at J, with 15 bases between. This CDR3 contains 15 residues. CDR3 residues: CASSHITSPTGELFF. CDR3 nucleotide sequence: TGTGCCAGCAGTCATATCACTAGCCCGACCGGGGAGCTGTTTTTT.

This clonotype was seen many times. The chain uses TRBV20-1 and TRBJ2-3, with 8 bases identical to TRBD1. V lost 6 bases, J lost 0 bases, and 8 bases stayed unmatched. CDR3 length: 15 residues. From germline, CDR1 is DFQATT and CDR2 SNEGSKA (reference sequence). The CDR3 DNA reads as TGCAGTGCACATAGGACAGGGACTAGCACAGATACGCAGTATTTT. Protein: CSAHRTGTSTDTQYF.

The chain employs TRBV6-1 and TRBJ2-7; D is perhaps TRBD1 (6 bases). CDR1 is MNHNS, CDR2 SASEGT, per germline. The CDR3 length is 14 residues. V was clipped by 2 bases and J by 2 bases, with 10 bases between them. CDR3 protein: CASSEYRAPYEQYF. The CDR3 DNA is TGTGCCAGCAGTGAATACAGGGCCCCCTACGAGCAGTACTTC.

The sample holds many counts of this clonotype. CDR3 in DNA: TGTGCCTGGAGTGAAGCGGGAGGGGTCGGGCAGTACTTC. It encodes CAWSEAGGVGQYF. The genes are TRBV30 and TRBJ2-7, with 10 bases identical to TRBD2. Germline CDR1 GTSNPN, CDR2 SVGIG (reference sequence). CDR3 length equals 13 residues. V gave up 1 base and J gave up 9 bases; unmatched junction bases: 6.

This chain links TRBV29-1 with TRBJ2-7; 8 positions match TRBD2. The CDR3 totals 13 residues. After removal of 3 bases from V and 1 base from J, the junction contained 2 bases not matched to a gene. The germline CDR1 and CDR2 sequences are SQVTM and ANQGSEA. CDR3 in amino acids: CSVDSGTSYEQYF. The CDR3 bases are TGCAGCGTTGATAGCGGGACTTCCTACGAGCAGTACTTC.